Each of the 19 T cell receptor beta chains below was sequenced from the same sample in a study of vaccination and CD4 T cells after COVID-19. Treatment described: 10-day PBMC culture with coronavirus spike peptide pools or control peptides (ViraFEST assay). Their antigens remain unidentified. Sequencing of DNA taken from cultured CD4+ T cells relied on the Oncomine TCR Beta short-read assay. Via MiXCR, TCRdb re-called the PCR reads, giving one row per CDR3 protein. The sample holds about 15,000 distinct CDR3 sequences, approximately 45% seen once. The sample taken for sequencing was cultured CD4+ T cells from blood. All receptors derive from a human donor with COVID-19.

The gene calls are TRBV10-3 and TRBJ1-5, with D tentatively TRBD1 (6 bases). There are 14 residues in the CDR3. CDR1 ENHRY and CDR2 SYGVKD come from the germline V gene. The ends were cut back, 6 bases at V and 8 bases at J, with 17 bases in the middle. CDR3 in amino acids: CAISAGHRIEPQHF. The CDR3 DNA reads TGTGCCATCAGCGCGGGACACCGAATCGAGCCCCAGCATTTT.

This sequence joins TRBV6-2 or TRBV6-3 and TRBJ2-7; D gene unclear. The V end was cut by 0 bases, the J end by 1 base, with 13 bases between. This CDR3 has 16 amino acids. Germline V CDR1 and CDR2: MNHEY, SVGEGT. CDR3 bases: TGTGCCAGCAGTTACTCCGGCAGTATAAGTTCCTACGAGCAGTACTTC. Translated: CASSYSGSISSYEQYF.

The V call is TRBV7-2, the J call TRBJ2-2; unclear D gene. There are 15 residues in the CDR3. CDR1 SGHTA and CDR2 FQGNSA come from the germline V gene. V was clipped by 2 bases and J by 4 bases, with 11 bases between them. The CDR3 protein is CASSLSVASTGELFF. CDR3 nucleotides: TGTGCCAGCAGCTTATCGGTAGCCTCCACCGGGGAGCTGTTTTTT. Full variable domain (remainder filled in from reference TRBV7-2 and TRBJ2-2): GAGVSQSPSNKVTEKGKDVELRCDPISGHTALYWYRQSLGQGLEFLIYFQGNSAPDKSGLPSDRFSAERTGGSVSTLTIQRTQQEDSAVYLCASSLSVASTGELFFGEGSRLTVL.

This clonotype was observed a few times. The gene calls are TRBV20-1 and TRBJ2-7; 7 bases line up with TRBD1. The germline gives CDR1 DFQATT, CDR2 SNEGSKA (reference sequence). The CDR3 length is 13 residues. Unmatched junction bases numbered 8, after V lost 6 bases and J lost 3 bases. CDR3 loop: CSAPGQAGYEQYF. In nucleotides, the CDR3 is TGCAGTGCACCTGGACAGGCGGGCTACGAGCAGTACTTC.

DNA for the CDR3: TGTGCCAGCAGCTTTGGGGGTGGGGACACTGAAGCTTTCTTT. Amino acid sequence: CASSFGGGDTEAFF. J is TRBJ1-1 and V is TRBV5-6, with D tentatively TRBD1 (5 bases). There are 14 residues in the CDR3. Deletions cut 2 bases from V and 3 bases from J, with 11 bases between. The germline V gene encodes CDR1 SGHDT and CDR2 YYEEEE.

The chain carries TRBV20-1 and TRBJ2-3; 8 bases align to TRBD2. Germline V gene lookup returns CDR1 DFQATT and CDR2 SNEGSKA (reference sequence). CDR3 length: 17 amino acids. The V and J ends lost 7 bases and 2 bases, in that order; junction bases with no gene match: 17. CDR3 DNA sequence: TGCAGTGGGTACCCACTAAGAACTAGCGGTCTCACAGATACGCAGTATTTT. The encoded protein is CSGYPLRTSGLTDTQYF.

The chain has TRBV4-2 and TRBJ2-3; TRBD2 matches 8 bases. J gave up 6 bases and V 3 bases, and 14 bases lay outside the gene matches. Germline V gene data show CDR1 as LGHNA and CDR2 as YNFKEQ. The length of the CDR3 is 17 residues. CDR3 sequence (DNA): TGTGCCAGCAGCCAGGAGCCGGGACTAGGGACGACGGATACGCAGTATTTT. Protein sequence: CASSQEPGLGTTDTQYF.

This clonotype was seen a single time. The chain has TRBV28 and TRBJ1-4, with D possibly TRBD1 on 6 matching bases. Germline V gene data show CDR1 as MDHEN and CDR2 as SYDVKM. The CDR3 has 14 residues. Between the trimmed V and J ends, which lost 6 bases and 2 bases, there was a span of 10 bases. This chain's CDR3 is CASRPGATNEKLFF. DNA for the CDR3: TGTGCCAGCAGGCCAGGGGCCACTAATGAAAAACTGTTTTTT.

This chain connects TRBV21-1 to TRBJ2-3; the table calls TRBD2, which could not be checked here. TRBV21-1 is noted as a pseudogene. CDR3 size: 14 residues. This CDR3 is CASSSLAGSDTQYF. CDR3 nucleotides: TGTGCCAGCAGCTCACTAGCGGGGTCAGATACGCAGTATTTT.

The chain has TRBV28 and TRBJ2-3; 8 bases match TRBD2. V lost 6 bases to trimming and J lost 1 base; unmatched junction nucleotides: 9. This CDR3 comprises 16 residues. Germline CDR1 reads MDHEN; CDR2 reads SYDVKM. DNA for the CDR3: TGTGCCAGCAGCCAACCGGGGGGGAGTGGCACAGATACGCAGTATTTT. It yields the protein CASSQPGGSGTDTQYF.

This clonotype appeared a few times. J is TRBJ1-2 and V is TRBV6-2 or TRBV6-3, with TRBD1 as a possible D gene (5 bases). Germline-derived CDR1 and CDR2 are MNHEY and SVGEGT. V shed 4 bases and J shed 5 bases, with 17 bases lying between them. This CDR3 region has 15 residues. CDR3 DNA sequence: TGTGCCAGCAGTTGGCGGCAGGGCTTAAGTTATGGCTACACCTTC. It specifies CASSWRQGLSYGYTF.

This chain joins TRBV2 and TRBJ1-4; tentatively, D is TRBD1 (5 bases). The CDR3 sequence is 14 residues long. Looked up from germline, CDR1 is SNHLY and CDR2 is FYNNEI. V shed 11 bases and J shed 7 bases, with 20 bases lying between them. CDR3 residues: CAGRRQGRGEKLFF. CDR3 coding DNA: TGTGCCGGAAGGCGGCAGGGTCGGGGTGAAAAACTGTTTTTT. The complete variable domain, with remaining parts taken from reference TRBV2 and TRBJ1-4, reads EPEVTQTPSHQVTQMGQEVILRCVPISNHLYFYWYRQILGQKVEFLVSFYNNEISEKSEIFDDQFSVERPDGSNFTLKIRSTKLEDSAMYFCAGRRQGRGEKLFFGSGTQLSVL.

As for this clonotype: A read error may produce the germline difference seen at one junction end. This chain connects TRBV4-2 to TRBJ1-2; 7 bases fit TRBD1. The CDR3 loop spans 13 amino acids. The germline V gene encodes CDR1 LGHNA and CDR2 YNFKEQ. The CDR3 sequence is CASSRDSNYDYTF. DNA of the CDR3: TGTGCCAGCAGCCGGGACAGTAACTATGACTACACCTTC.

The CDR3 loop is CASSNDGMRSYGYTF. CDR3 nucleotides: TGTGCCAGTAGTAATGATGGGATGAGGAGCTATGGCTACACCTTC. This chain connects TRBV19 to TRBJ1-2; no clear D. Germline V CDR1 and CDR2: LNHDA, SQIVND (reference sequence). V was pared by 4 bases and J by 4 bases, with 16 bases between. The length of the CDR3 is 15 residues.

The chain is built from TRBV10-1 and TRBJ2-2; weak D call: TRBD1 (6 bases). The V and J ends lost 3 bases and 3 bases respectively, with 8 bases between them. The germline V gene encodes CDR1 WNHNN and CDR2 SYGVQD (reference sequence). CDR3 length: 14 amino acids. The DNA of the CDR3 is TGCGCCAGCAGTGACAGGGGCTACACCGGGGAGCTGTTTTTT. This translates into CASSDRGYTGELFF.

V usage is TRBV12-3 or TRBV12-4 and J usage is TRBJ2-1; D may be TRBD1 or TRBD2 (6 bases each). The CDR3 contains 14 residues. Trimming pared 3 bases from V and 6 bases from J, leaving 12 bases between. As DNA, the CDR3 is TGTGCCAGCAGTTTTGGAGGGGGTCGCAATGAGCAGTTCTTC. Translating it yields CASSFGGGRNEQFF.

This chain uses TRBV29-1 with TRBJ1-4, with D hard to call. The germline gives CDR1 SQVTM, CDR2 ANQGSEA. Trimming stripped 6 bases from V and 4 bases from J, with 9 bases between. There are 12 residues in the CDR3. CDR3 in amino acids: CSVGGGNEKLFF. As DNA, the CDR3 is TGCAGCGTGGGTGGTGGTAATGAAAAACTGTTTTTT.

This clonotype was detected a few times. The chain carries TRBV2 and TRBJ1-6, with D unresolved. Germline V gives CDR1 SNHLY, CDR2 FYNNEI. V lost 3 bases and J 5 bases, leaving 11 bases between the germline ends. The CDR3 runs 15 residues. DNA for the CDR3: TGTGCCAGCAGTGACAGATCTAGGGATAATTCACCCCTCCACTTT. Protein sequence: CASSDRSRDNSPLHF. Together with reference TRBV2 and TRBJ1-6, the CDR3 gives the full variable domain: EPEVTQTPSHQVTQMGQEVILRCVPISNHLYFYWYRQILGQKVEFLVSFYNNEISEKSEIFDDQFSVERPDGSNFTLKIRSTKLEDSAMYFCASSDRSRDNSPLHFGNGTRLTVT.

The chain recombines TRBV7-9 with TRBJ1-1; D gene ambiguous. The germline V gene encodes CDR1 SEHNR and CDR2 FQNEAQ (reference sequence). V gave up 5 bases and J gave up 8 bases, with 15 bases separating them. This CDR3 is built from 13 residues. The CDR3 reads CASSKSERGEAFF. The CDR3, as DNA: TGTGCCAGCAGCAAATCAGAGCGGGGAGAAGCTTTCTTT.